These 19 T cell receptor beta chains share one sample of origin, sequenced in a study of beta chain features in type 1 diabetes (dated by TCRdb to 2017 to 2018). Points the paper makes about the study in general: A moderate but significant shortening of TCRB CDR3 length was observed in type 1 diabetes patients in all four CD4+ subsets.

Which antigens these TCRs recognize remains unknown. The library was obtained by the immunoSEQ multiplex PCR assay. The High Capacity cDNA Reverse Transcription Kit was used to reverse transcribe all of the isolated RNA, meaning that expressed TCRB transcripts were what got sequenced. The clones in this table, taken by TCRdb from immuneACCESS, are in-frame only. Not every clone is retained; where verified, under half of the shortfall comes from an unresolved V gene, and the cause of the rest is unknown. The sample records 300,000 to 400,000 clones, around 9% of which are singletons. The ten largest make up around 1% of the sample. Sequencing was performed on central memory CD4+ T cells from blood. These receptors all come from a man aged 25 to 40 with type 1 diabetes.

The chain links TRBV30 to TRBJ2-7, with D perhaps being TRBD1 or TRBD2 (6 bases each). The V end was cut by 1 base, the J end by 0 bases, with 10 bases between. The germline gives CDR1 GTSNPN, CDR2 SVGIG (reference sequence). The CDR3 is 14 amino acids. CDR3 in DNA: TGTGCCTGGAGTGAGGGGGGCAGCTCCTACGAGCAGTACTTC. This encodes CAWSEGGSSYEQYF.

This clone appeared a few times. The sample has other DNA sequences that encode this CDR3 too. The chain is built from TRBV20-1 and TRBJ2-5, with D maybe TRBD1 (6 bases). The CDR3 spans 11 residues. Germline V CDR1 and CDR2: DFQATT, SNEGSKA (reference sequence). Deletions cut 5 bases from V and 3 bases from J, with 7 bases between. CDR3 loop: CSASGEETQYF. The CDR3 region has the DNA TGCAGTGCTTCAGGGGAAGAGACCCAGTACTTC.

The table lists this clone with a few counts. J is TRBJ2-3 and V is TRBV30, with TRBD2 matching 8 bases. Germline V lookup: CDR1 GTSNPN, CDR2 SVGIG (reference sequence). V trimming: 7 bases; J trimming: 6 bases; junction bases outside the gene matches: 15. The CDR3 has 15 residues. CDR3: CASSSRGGPLDTQYF. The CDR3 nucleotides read TGTGCCTCCTCAAGCCGGGGGGGCCCGCTTGATACGCAGTATTTT.

The CDR3 loop is CAIRGETEAFF. CDR3 DNA: TGTGCCATCAGGGGGGAGACTGAAGCTTTCTTT. This rearrangement joins TRBV10-3 to TRBJ1-1; D is possibly TRBD1 (5 bases). The CDR3 is 11 amino acids. Germline loops: CDR1 ENHRY, CDR2 SYGVKD. V lost 6 bases, J lost 5 bases, and 7 bases lay in between.

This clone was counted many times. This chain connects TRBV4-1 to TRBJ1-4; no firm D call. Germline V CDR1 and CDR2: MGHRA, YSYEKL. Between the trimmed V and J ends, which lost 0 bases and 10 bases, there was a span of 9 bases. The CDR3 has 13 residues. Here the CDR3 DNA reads TGCGCCAGCAGCCAAGAATGGGAATCAAAACTGTTTTTT. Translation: CASSQEWESKLFF.

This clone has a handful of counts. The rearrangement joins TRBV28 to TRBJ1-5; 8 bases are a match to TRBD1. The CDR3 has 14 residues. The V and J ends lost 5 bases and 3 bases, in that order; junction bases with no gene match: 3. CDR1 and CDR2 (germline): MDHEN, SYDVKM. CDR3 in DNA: TGTGCCAGCAGTGGGACAGGTTTCAATCAGCCCCAGCATTTT. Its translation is CASSGTGFNQPQHF.

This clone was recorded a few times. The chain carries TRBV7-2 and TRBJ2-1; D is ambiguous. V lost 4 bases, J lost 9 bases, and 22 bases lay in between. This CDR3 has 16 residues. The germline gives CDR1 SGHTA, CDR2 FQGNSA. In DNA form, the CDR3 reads TGTGCCAGCAGCTCAGCACTCCTCTCGACGGTTGGTGAGCAGTTCTTC. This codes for CASSSALLSTVGEQFF.

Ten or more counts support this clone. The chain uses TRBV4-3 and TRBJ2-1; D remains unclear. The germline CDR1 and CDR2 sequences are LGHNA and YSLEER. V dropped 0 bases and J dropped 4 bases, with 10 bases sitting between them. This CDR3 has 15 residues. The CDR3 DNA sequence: TGCGCCAGCAGCCAAGACGTAAGACATTACAATGAGCAGTTCTTC. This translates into CASSQDVRHYNEQFF.

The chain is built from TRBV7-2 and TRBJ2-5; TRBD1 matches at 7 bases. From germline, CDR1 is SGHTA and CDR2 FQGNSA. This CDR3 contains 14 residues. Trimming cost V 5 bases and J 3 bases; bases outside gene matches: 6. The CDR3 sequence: CASSKTGVKETQYF. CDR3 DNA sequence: TGTGCCAGCAGCAAAACAGGGGTGAAAGAGACCCAGTACTTC.

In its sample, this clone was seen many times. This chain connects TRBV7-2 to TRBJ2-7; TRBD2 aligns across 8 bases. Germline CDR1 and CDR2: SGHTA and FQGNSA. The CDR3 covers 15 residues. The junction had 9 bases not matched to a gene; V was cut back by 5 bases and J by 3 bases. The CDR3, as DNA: TGTGCCAGCAGCGTCGGGACTAGTACCCTCTACGAGCAGTACTTC. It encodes CASSVGTSTLYEQYF.

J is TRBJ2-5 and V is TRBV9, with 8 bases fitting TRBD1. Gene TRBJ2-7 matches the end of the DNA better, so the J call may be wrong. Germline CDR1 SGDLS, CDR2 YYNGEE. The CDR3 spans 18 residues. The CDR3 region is CASSVGTGNRFTEYEQYF. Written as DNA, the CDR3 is TGTGCCAGCAGCGTAGGGACAGGGAATCGATTCACCGAGTACGAGCAGTACTTC.

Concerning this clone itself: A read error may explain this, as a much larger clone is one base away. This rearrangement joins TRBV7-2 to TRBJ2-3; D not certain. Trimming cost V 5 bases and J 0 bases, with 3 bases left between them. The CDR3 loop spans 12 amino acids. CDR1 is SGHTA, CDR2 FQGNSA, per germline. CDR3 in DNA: TGTGCCAGCAGCATTAGCACAGATACGCAGTATTTT. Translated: CASSISTDTQYF. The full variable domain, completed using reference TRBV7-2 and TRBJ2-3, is GAGVSQSPSNKVTEKGKDVELRCDPISGHTALYWYRQSLGQGLEFLIYFQGNSAPDKSGLPSDRFSAERTGGSVSTLTIQRTQQEDSAVYLCASSISTDTQYFGPGTRLTVL.

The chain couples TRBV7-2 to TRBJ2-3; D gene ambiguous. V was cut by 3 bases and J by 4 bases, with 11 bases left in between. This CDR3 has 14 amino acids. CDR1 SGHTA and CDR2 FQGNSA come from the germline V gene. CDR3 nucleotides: TGTGCCAGCAGCTTGCATTCTAGGGCAGATACGCAGTATTTT. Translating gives CASSLHSRADTQYF.

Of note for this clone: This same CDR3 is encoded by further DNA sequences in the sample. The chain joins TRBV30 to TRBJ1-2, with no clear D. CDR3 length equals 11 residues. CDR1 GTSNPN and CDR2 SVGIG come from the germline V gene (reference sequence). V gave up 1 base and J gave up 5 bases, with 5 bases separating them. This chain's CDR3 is CAWSGSYGYTF. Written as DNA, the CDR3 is TGTGCCTGGAGTGGCAGTTATGGCTACACCTTC.

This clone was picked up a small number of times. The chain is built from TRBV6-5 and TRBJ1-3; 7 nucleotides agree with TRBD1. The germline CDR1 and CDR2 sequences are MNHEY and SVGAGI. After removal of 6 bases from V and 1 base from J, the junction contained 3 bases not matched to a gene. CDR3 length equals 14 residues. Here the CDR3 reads CASRSGGSGNTIYF. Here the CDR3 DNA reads TGTGCCAGCAGGTCAGGGGGTTCTGGAAACACCATATATTTT.

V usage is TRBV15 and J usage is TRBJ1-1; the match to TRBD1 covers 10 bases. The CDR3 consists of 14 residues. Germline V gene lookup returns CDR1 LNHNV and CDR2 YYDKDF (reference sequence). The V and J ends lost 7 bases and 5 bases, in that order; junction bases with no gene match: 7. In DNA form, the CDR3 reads TGTGCCACCACTCTTGACAGGGGGCTTACTGAAGCTTTCTTT. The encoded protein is CATTLDRGLTEAFF.

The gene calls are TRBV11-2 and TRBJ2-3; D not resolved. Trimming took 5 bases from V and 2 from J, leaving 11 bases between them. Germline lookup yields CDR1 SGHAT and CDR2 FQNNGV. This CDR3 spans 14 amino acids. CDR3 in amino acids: CASSGRTYTDTQYF. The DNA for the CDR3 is TGTGCCAGCAGCGGCCGTACCTACACAGATACGCAGTATTTT.

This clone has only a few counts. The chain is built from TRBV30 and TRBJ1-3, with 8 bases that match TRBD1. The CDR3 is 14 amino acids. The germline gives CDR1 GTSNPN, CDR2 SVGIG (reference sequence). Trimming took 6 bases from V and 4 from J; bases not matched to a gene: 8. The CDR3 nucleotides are TGTGCCTGTCCAGGGGGCGGCGGGGGAAACACCATATATTTT. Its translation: CACPGGGGGNTIYF.

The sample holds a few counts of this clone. CDR3 protein: CASRDRDRGASPLHF. The CDR3 DNA reads as TGTGCCAGCAGGGACCGGGACAGGGGCGCTTCACCCCTCCACTTT. This chain uses TRBV6-5 with TRBJ1-6, with 10 positions matching TRBD1. The V segment lost 6 bases and the J segment 9 bases; nucleotides outside the gene matches: 8. The germline CDR1 and CDR2 sequences are MNHEY and SVGAGI. This CDR3 region has 15 residues.